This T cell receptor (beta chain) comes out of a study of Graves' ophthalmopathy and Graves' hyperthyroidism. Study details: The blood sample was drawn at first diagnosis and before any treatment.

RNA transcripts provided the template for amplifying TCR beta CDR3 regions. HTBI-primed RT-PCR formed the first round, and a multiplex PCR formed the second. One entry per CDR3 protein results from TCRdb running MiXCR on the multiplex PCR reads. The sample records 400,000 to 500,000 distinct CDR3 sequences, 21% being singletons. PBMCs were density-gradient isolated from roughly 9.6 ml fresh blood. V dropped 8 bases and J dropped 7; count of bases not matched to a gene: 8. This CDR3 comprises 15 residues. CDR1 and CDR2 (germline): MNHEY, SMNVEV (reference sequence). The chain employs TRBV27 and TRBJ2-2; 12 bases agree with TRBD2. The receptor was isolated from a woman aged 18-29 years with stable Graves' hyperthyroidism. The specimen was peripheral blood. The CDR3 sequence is CASRTSGGFVGELFF. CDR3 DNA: TGTGCCAGCCGAACTAGCGGGGGGTTTGTCGGGGAGCTGTTTTTT.